These 26 T cell receptor beta chains share one sample of origin, sequenced in a study of T-cell memory formation after mild COVID-19. From the 5' RACE reads, TCRdb called clonotypes with MiXCR, one entry per CDR3 protein. The profile covers roughly 280,000 distinct CDR3 sequences, with around 15% appearing a single time and roughly 23% taken by the ten largest. The sample comprised PBMCs or a T cell subset sorted from them (not recorded which). Receptor source: a man aged 18 to 30 who had mild COVID-19 (a few samples of this study predate the infection). Cell type and time point are not known.

This clonotype has at least ten counts. The rearrangement links TRBV15 to TRBJ2-1; the D is unclear. The CDR3 contains 16 residues. The germline gives CDR1 LNHNV, CDR2 YYDKDF (reference sequence). Trimming took off 0 bases at V and 0 bases at J, with 9 bases between the two ends. In nucleotides, the CDR3 is TGTGCCACCAGCAGAGATATGCTGAGCTCCTACAATGAGCAGTTCTTC. This translates into CATSRDMLSSYNEQFF.

This clonotype was observed a few times. The junction departs from the called germline gene at one end, perhaps through a read error. V is TRBV7-7 and J is TRBJ2-1, with 9 bases identical to TRBD2. There are 16 residues in the CDR3. Germline CDR1 and CDR2: SSHAT and FNYEAQ (reference sequence). The CDR3 reads CASSDLAAGGSNEQFF. The CDR3 nucleotides are TGTGCTAGCAGCGACCTTGCGGCGGGGGGGAGCAATGAGCAGTTCTTC.

The J gene is TRBJ2-3, the V gene TRBV5-1, with TRBD1 identical over 8 bases. CDR1 is SGHRS and CDR2 is YFSETQ in the germline V gene. The CDR3 loop spans 15 amino acids. Unmatched junction bases numbered 7, after V lost 4 bases and J lost 3 bases. The CDR3 reads CASSMTNRGTDTQYF. CDR3 in DNA: TGCGCCAGCAGCATGACGAACAGGGGGACAGATACGCAGTATTTT.

The J gene is TRBJ2-5, the V gene TRBV28; D is possibly TRBD1 (6 bases). The V gene lost 5 bases and the J gene lost 1 base, with 14 bases spanning the gap. In germline, CDR1 is MDHEN, CDR2 SYDVKM. The CDR3 contains 15 residues. CDR3 residues: CASSAPGTLQETQYF. CDR3 DNA: TGTGCCAGCAGTGCACCCGGGACACTCCAAGAGACCCAGTACTTC.

This clonotype was counted a few times. This rearrangement joins TRBV7-6 to TRBJ2-1, with D hard to call. The V gene's germline CDR1 is SGHVS and CDR2 FNYEAQ. The CDR3 length is 13 residues. V was shortened by 5 bases and J by 7 bases, with 12 bases between the two germline ends. CDR3 region: CASSGWTSNEQFF. In DNA, the CDR3 is TGTGCCAGCAGCGGATGGACCAGTAATGAGCAGTTCTTC.

The chain uses TRBV6-5 and TRBJ1-1, with 7 bases lining up with TRBD1. With V trimmed by 1 base and J by 11 bases, 4 bases remained unmatched. CDR3 length: 12 amino acids. Germline assignment: CDR1 MNHEY and CDR2 SVGAGI. CDR3 bases: TGTGCCAGCAGTTACTGGACAGGCCCGGCTTTCTTT. Residues: CASSYWTGPAFF.

The V and J genes are TRBV12-3 or TRBV12-4 and TRBJ1-1, with D perhaps matching TRBD1 (5 bases). With 5 bases removed from V and 5 bases from J, the gap between germline ends came to 15 bases. This CDR3 has 14 amino acids. The CDR3 sequence is CASSETLRGTEAFF. For the CDR3, the DNA is TGTGCCAGCAGTGAGACCCTACGGGGGACTGAAGCTTTCTTT.

The V and J genes are TRBV6-5 and TRBJ1-5, with D uncertain. The CDR3 spans 17 residues. The germline CDR1 and CDR2 sequences are MNHEY and SVGAGI. Trimming removed 0 bases at V and 2 bases at J, with 14 bases between. CDR3 coding DNA: TGTGCCAGCAGTTACTCACGGATAGGGCGAGGCAATCAGCCCCAGCATTTT. Protein: CASSYSRIGRGNQPQHF.

This clonotype was counted between two and nine times. V is TRBV6-5 and J is TRBJ2-7; no reliable D call. V was clipped by 2 bases and J by 3 bases, with 17 bases between them. This CDR3 comprises 16 residues. The V gene's germline CDR1 is MNHEY and CDR2 SVGAGI. The CDR3 loop is CASSYRQPNPLYEQYF. The CDR3, as DNA: TGTGCCAGCAGTTACAGGCAGCCCAATCCACTCTACGAGCAGTACTTC.

The CDR3 loop reads CASSSGGEQYV. Here the CDR3 DNA reads TGTGCCAGCAGCTCAGGGGGCGAGCAGTACGTC. V gene TRBV7-9 combines with J gene TRBJ2-7; 7 bases agree with TRBD1. Germline lookup yields CDR1 SEHNR and CDR2 FQNEAQ (reference sequence). This CDR3 is 11 amino acids long. The ends lost 4 bases at V and 6 bases at J; junction bases unmatched: 0.

This rearrangement joins TRBV7-9 to TRBJ2-3; 7 positions agree with TRBD2. The CDR3 has 15 residues. Germline CDR1 SEHNR, CDR2 FQNEAQ (reference sequence). After removal of 5 bases from V and 1 base from J, the junction contained 6 bases not matched to a gene. The CDR3 region has the DNA TGTGCCAGCAGCGTCGGGGGGATGGGCACAGATACGCAGTATTTT. Its translation is CASSVGGMGTDTQYF.

This clonotype occurred a few times. At one of its ends the junction is not consistent with the germline gene, which may arise from a read error. This chain uses TRBV5-1 with TRBJ2-7; D perhaps matches TRBD1 (5 bases). CDR1 and CDR2 from the germline V gene are SGHRS and YFSETQ. This CDR3 spans 16 amino acids. In DNA, the CDR3 is TGCGCCAGCAGCCCAAACCCGACAGTTGATTCCTACGAGCTGTACTTC. Its translation: CASSPNPTVDSYELYF.

This sequence joins TRBV7-6 and TRBJ1-5; D is ambiguous. Trimming pared 3 bases from V and 4 bases from J, leaving 10 bases between. CDR3 size: 14 residues. The germline CDR1 and CDR2 sequences are SGHVS and FNYEAQ. The CDR3 DNA sequence: TGTGCCAGCAGCTTCAATAGCGGGAATCAGCCCCAGCATTTT. Protein: CASSFNSGNQPQHF. Full variable domain (rest looked up from reference TRBV7-6 and TRBJ1-5): GAGVSQSPRYKVTKRGQDVALRCDPISGHVSLYWYRQALGQGPEFLTYFNYEAQQDKSGLPNDRFSAERPEGSISTLTIQRTEQRDSAMYRCASSFNSGNQPQHFGDGTRLSIL.

This clonotype was seen a handful of times. CDR3 sequence: CASSGARGGDTEAFF. The CDR3 region has the DNA TGCGCCAGCAGCGGGGCCAGGGGTGGGGACACTGAAGCTTTCTTT. This chain links TRBV4-1 with TRBJ1-1; tentative D call: TRBD1 (6 bases). V was pared by 5 bases and J by 3 bases, with 16 bases between. This CDR3 spans 15 amino acids. Germline V gene sequence: CDR1 MGHRA, CDR2 YSYEKL.

V usage is TRBV29-1 and J usage is TRBJ2-1; 8 positions agree with TRBD2. The CDR3 covers 13 residues. J gave up 7 bases and V 6 bases, and 8 bases lay outside the gene matches. Germline CDR1 reads SQVTM; CDR2 reads ANQGSEA. CDR3 loop: CSVRPSGGNEQFF. The CDR3 DNA sequence: TGCAGCGTCCGCCCCTCGGGGGGGAATGAGCAGTTCTTC.

This clonotype was seen a handful of times. This rearrangement joins TRBV21-1 to TRBJ2-7; TRBD1, the table's D call, was not compared with the DNA. TRBV21-1 is a pseudogene locus. The length of the CDR3 is 14 residues. The chain's CDR3 is CASSKAGQGGEQYV. The CDR3 DNA sequence: TGTGCCAGCAGCAAAGCCGGGCAGGGCGGAGAGCAGTACGTC.

This clonotype turned up a few times. J is TRBJ1-4 and V is TRBV6-5; D is uncertain. The CDR3 is 13 residues long. Per germline, CDR1 MNHEY and CDR2 SVGAGI. V was pared by 5 bases and J by 1 base, with 5 bases between. This CDR3 reads CASSVLTNEKLFF. CDR3 DNA sequence: TGTGCCAGCAGTGTACTAACTAATGAAAAACTGTTTTTT.

This clonotype was counted a few times. The chain carries TRBV4-1 and TRBJ2-5; tentative D call: TRBD1 (5 bases). V was pared by 0 bases and J by 6 bases, with 14 bases between. CDR3 length: 15 amino acids. Germline V CDR1 and CDR2: MGHRA, YSYEKL. The CDR3 loop is CASSQDGGRGKTQYF. In DNA form, the CDR3 reads TGCGCCAGCAGCCAAGATGGCGGTAGGGGCAAGACCCAGTACTTC.

This rearrangement joins TRBV5-1 to TRBJ2-7; D is unresolved. The germline gives CDR1 SGHRS, CDR2 YFSETQ. This CDR3 contains 14 residues. The V and J ends lost 7 bases and 3 bases respectively, with 17 bases between them. The CDR3 protein is CASVNRSYYYEQYV. The CDR3 region has the DNA TGCGCCAGCGTTAACCGCTCATACTACTACGAGCAGTACGTC.

The chain has TRBV9 and TRBJ2-5, with D perhaps matching TRBD1 or TRBD2 (5 bases each). The V end was cut by 4 bases, the J end by 3 bases, with 13 bases between. The germline CDR1 and CDR2 sequences are SGDLS and YYNGEE. This CDR3 spans 14 amino acids. The CDR3: CASSSDSGKETQYF. The CDR3 region has the DNA TGTGCCAGCAGCTCCGACAGCGGCAAAGAGACCCAGTACTTC.

This clonotype was observed a handful of times. The chain links TRBV12-3 or TRBV12-4 to TRBJ1-1; no firm D call. V gave up 3 bases and J gave up 4 bases, with 12 bases separating them. The CDR3 runs to 14 residues. The CDR3 region has the DNA TGTGCCAGCAGTTTTACAGATTTTGGCACTGAAGCTTTCTTT. Amino acids: CASSFTDFGTEAFF.

This chain joins TRBV6-6 and TRBJ1-4; TRBD1 aligns across 9 bases. CDR3 size: 16 residues. J was trimmed by 3 bases and V by 4 bases; bases with no gene match: 6. The germline gives CDR1 MNHNY, CDR2 SVGAGI (reference sequence). This chain's CDR3 is CASSSPDRGANEKLFF. The CDR3, as DNA: TGTGCCAGCAGTTCACCAGACAGGGGGGCTAATGAAAAACTGTTTTTT.

V usage is TRBV7-2 and J usage is TRBJ1-6; the D is unclear. The CDR3 loop spans 14 amino acids. Germline-derived CDR1 and CDR2 are SGHTA and FQGNSA. The ends were cut back, 6 bases at V and 10 bases at J, with 16 bases in the middle. The CDR3 bases are TGTGCCAGCAGTTTTTGGCGGGGTGCGTCACCCCTCCACTTT. This encodes CASSFWRGASPLHF. The complete variable domain, with remaining parts taken from reference TRBV7-2 and TRBJ1-6, reads GAGVSQSPSNKVTEKGKDVELRCDPISGHTALYWYRQSLGQGLEFLIYFQGNSAPDKSGLPSDRFSAERTGGSVSTLTIQRTQQEDSAVYLCASSFWRGASPLHFGNGTRLTVT.

This clonotype appeared a few times. CDR3 in DNA: TGCGCCAGCAGCCAAGAGACTGGGACCGGAGGTTTAGGCTACACCTTC. Protein sequence: CASSQETGTGGLGYTF. The V gene is TRBV4-3, the J gene TRBJ1-2; maybe TRBD1 (5 bases). Trimming pared 0 bases from V and 8 bases from J, leaving 19 bases between. CDR3 length equals 16 residues. Germline values: CDR1 LGHNA, CDR2 YSLEER.

J is TRBJ1-2 and V is TRBV12-3 or TRBV12-4; 8 nucleotides line up with TRBD1. V dropped 5 bases and J dropped 2; count of bases not matched to a gene: 7. This CDR3 comprises 15 residues. CDR3 in amino acids: CASSLQGALNYGYTF. For the CDR3, the DNA is TGTGCCAGCAGTCTCCAGGGGGCCTTAAACTATGGCTACACCTTC.

The rearrangement links TRBV21-1 to TRBJ2-5; the DNA was not compared with TRBD2, the D call given in the table. TRBV21-1 is a known pseudogene. This CDR3 region has 16 residues. The CDR3 reads CASKVGTSGLKETQYF. In nucleotides, the CDR3 is TGTGCCAGCAAAGTGGGGACTAGCGGGCTAAAAGAGACCCAGTACTTC.